This T cell receptor (beta chain) was sequenced during a study of cytomegalovirus exposure and HLA in healthy donors. Study conclusions and caveats: Later analysis associated a missense DCLRE1C variant with TCR beta V- and J-gene trimming. A list of roughly 180 TCR beta chains associated with cytomegalovirus was given. Accounts indicate the classifier identified cytomegalovirus status with strong specificity and sensitivity. Follow-up analysis seemed to connect common viral pathogens with several of the most significant clusters identified.

Concerning this clone: Antigen: not known.

A multiplex PCR was run with 60 Vbeta primers and 13 Jbeta primers. Using immunoSEQ multiplex PCR, the repertoire was profiled, and TCRdb retains in-frame clones only, with some absent. The sample has over 75,000 clones. CDR1 and CDR2 (germline): SNHLY, FYNNEI. The CDR3 is made up of 16 amino acids. The ends were cut back, 3 bases at V and 1 base at J, with 14 bases in the middle. Sequenced input: PBMCs. This TCR was sampled from a man aged 50-60 years in good health and CMV-seronegative. The V call is TRBV2, the J call TRBJ2-3; D remains ambiguous. CDR3 in DNA: TGTGCCAGCAGTGACCGTCGATCATCAGGCACAGATACGCAGTATTTT. Protein sequence: CASSDRRSSGTDTQYF.